Listed below are T cell receptor beta chains from one sample, sequenced in a study of CD8 T cells in Susac syndrome. TCRdb redid the calling of the immunoSEQ multiplex PCR reads with MiXCR, one entry per CDR3 protein. Of 100,000 to 150,000 distinct CDR3 sequences in the sample, over 85% are singletons; the top ten hold 0.2% to 0.25%. The sequencing sample was made of CD8+ T cells from PBMCs. The receptor set was obtained from a human donor with Susac syndrome. Each CDR3 is given with its conserved first and last residue. The D gene is left open where the match is weak. Size is stated for part of the rows, as once, few or many counts, or as a class when the clone is expanded.

d_gene	j_gene	v_gene	abundance	CDR3nt	CDR3aa
-	TRBJ2-7	TRBV27	-	TGTGCCAGCAGTTTAGATGGGTTCTACGAGCAGTACTTC	CASSLDGFYEQYF
TRBD2	TRBJ2-5	TRBV7-2	-	TGTGCCAGCAGCAAAAGCGGGGGGGTCCGAGAGACCCAGTACTTC	CASSKSGGVRETQYF
TRBD2	TRBJ2-2	TRBV19	-	TGTGCCAGTGGGGGACTAGCGAGCACCGGGGAGCTGTTTTTT	CASGGLASTGELFF
-	TRBJ1-6	TRBV6-1	-	TGTGCCAGCAGAGAGACCGGGGTCGTACCGGGGAATTCACCCCTCCACTTT	CASRETGVVPGNSPLHF
TRBD2	TRBJ2-1	TRBV3-1	-	TGTGCCAGCAACGGGAGGGGTTACAATGAGCAGTTCTTC	CASNGRGYNEQFF
-	TRBJ2-2	TRBV6-1	-	TGTGCCAGCAGTGAGTGGCACCTCGATAACACCGGGGAGCTGTTTTTT	CASSEWHLDNTGELFF
-	TRBJ2-6	TRBV6-4	-	TGTGCCAGCAGTGACGTTTACGGGGCCAACGTCCTGACTTTC	CASSDVYGANVLTF
-	TRBJ2-5	TRBV30	-	TGTGCCTGGTTTGGGTTAGGGGAGACCCAGTACTTC	CAWFGLGETQYF
TRBD1	TRBJ1-2	TRBV27	-	TGTGCCAGCAGTTCCCGGGACAGCGATGGCTACACCTTC	CASSSRDSDGYTF
-	TRBJ2-7	TRBV20-1	-	TGCAGTGCTAGAGACGATTACGAGCAGTACTTC	CSARDDYEQYF
-	TRBJ1-5	TRBV19	-	TGTGCCAGTAGTATAGGGGAGGGGCCTCAGCCCCAGCATTTT	CASSIGEGPQPQHF
-	TRBJ1-3	TRBV25-1	-	TGTGCCAGCAGTGATGACACCGGCGGAAACACCATATATTTT	CASSDDTGGNTIYF
-	TRBJ2-1	TRBV20-1	-	TGCAGTGCCCGCCCGGGGGTAGGAGATATCGATGAGCAGTTCTTC	CSARPGVGDIDEQFF
-	TRBJ2-6	TRBV5-4	-	TGTGCCAGCATCAAAACCGATCCCTCTGGGGCCAACGTCCTGACTTTC	CASIKTDPSGANVLTF
-	TRBJ1-1	TRBV30	once	TGTGCCTGGAGTGGAGACCTGCTTATCGTGAACACTGAAGCTTTCTTT	CAWSGDLLIVNTEAFF
-	TRBJ2-6	TRBV2	-	TGTGCCAGCAGTGGGCTCGCGGGCTCTGGGGCCAACGTCCTGACTTTC	CASSGLAGSGANVLTF
-	TRBJ2-1	TRBV19	-	TGTGCCAGTAGTATGATTACCGAGTCTCGGCGCAATGAGCAGTTCTTC	CASSMITESRRNEQFF
-	TRBJ1-2	TRBV7-8	few	TGTGCCAGCAGCTTAGGACATGGCTACACCTTC	CASSLGHGYTF
-	TRBJ1-5	TRBV6-1	-	TGTGCCAGCAGTCAGTCAGGGAGCCCGGGCAATCAGCCCCAGCATTTT	CASSQSGSPGNQPQHF
-	TRBJ1-1	TRBV2	-	TGTGCCAGCAGTGGTGGGGGGAGCACTGAAGCTTTCTTT	CASSGGGSTEAFF
TRBD2	TRBJ2-3	TRBV12-3/TRBV12-4	-	TGTGCCAGCAGTTCTACTAGCGCTAGCACAGATACGCAGTATTTT	CASSSTSASTDTQYF
-	TRBJ2-1	TRBV5-1	few	TGCGCCAGCACCCTCAAAGGGGAGCAGTTCTTC	CASTLKGEQFF
-	TRBJ1-1	TRBV6-5	-	TGTGCCAGCAGTTACAAACCGACAGCTGAAGCTTTCTTT	CASSYKPTAEAFF